What follows are 18 T cell receptor beta chains derived from one specimen sequenced in a study of Graves' ophthalmopathy and Graves' hyperthyroidism. RNA transcripts yielded amplified TCR beta CDR3 regions. RT-PCR with HTBI primers came first, then second-round multiplex PCR. TCRdb analysed the multiplex PCR reads with MiXCR anew, one entry per CDR3 protein. The data hold around 520,000 distinct CDR3 sequences, with approximately 37% observed a single time. Sequences were obtained from peripheral blood or thyroid tissue (not recorded which). These receptor sequences come from an adult man with Graves' hyperthyroidism.

This clonotype has only a few counts. The gene calls are TRBV2 and TRBJ1-1; D remains ambiguous. Germline-derived CDR1 and CDR2 are SNHLY and FYNNEI. The CDR3 is made up of 15 amino acids. V lost 7 bases and J lost 0, with 15 bases in between. The CDR3, as DNA: TGTGCCAGCAATTCCCGGACGGCGATGAACACTGAAGCTTTCTTT. Protein sequence: CASNSRTAMNTEAFF.

This clonotype was found many times. The J gene is TRBJ2-7, the V gene TRBV20-1, with D possibly TRBD2 on 6 matching bases. The CDR3 consists of 14 residues. Germline V lookup: CDR1 DFQATT, CDR2 SNEGSKA (reference sequence). The V end was cut by 0 bases, the J end by 8 bases, with 17 bases between. The CDR3 sequence is CSARDLGGGPQQYF. The CDR3 DNA reads as TGCAGTGCTAGAGATCTGGGGGGAGGACCCCAGCAGTACTTC.

Details on this clonotype: At one of its ends the junction is not consistent with the germline gene, which may arise from a read error. This chain links TRBV28 with TRBJ1-2, with 9 positions matching TRBD1. The CDR3 extends over 15 amino acids. Germline lookup yields CDR1 MDHEN and CDR2 SYDVKM. The CDR3 reads CAGSSTGQGYYGYTF. Written as DNA, the CDR3 is TGTGCCGGCAGTAGCACGGGACAGGGCTACTATGGCTACACCTTC.

This clonotype has at least ten counts. V and J are TRBV5-1 and TRBJ1-2; 7 nucleotides line up with TRBD1. After removal of 4 bases from V and 7 bases from J, the junction contained 4 bases not matched to a gene. The germline V gene encodes CDR1 SGHRS and CDR2 YFSETQ. The CDR3 extends over 12 amino acids. This CDR3 reads CASSTGQAGYTF. CDR3 nucleotide sequence: TGCGCCAGCAGCACTGGACAGGCTGGCTACACCTTC.

On this clonotype itself: A much larger clone sits a single nucleotide away, making a read error possible. The rearrangement uses TRBV20-1 and TRBJ1-1; no reliable D call. V was cut by 1 base and J by 4 bases, with 16 bases left in between. Germline assignment: CDR1 DFQATT and CDR2 SNEGSKA (reference sequence). This CDR3 has 15 residues. CDR3: CSARGPRSDITEAFF. The CDR3 bases are TGCAGTGCTAGAGGCCCTCGTTCTGACATCACTGAAGCTTTCTTT.

Remarks on this clonotype: This could be a read error, since a much larger clone is one nucleotide away. The genes are TRBV7-3 and TRBJ2-7, with D hard to call. Germline values: CDR1 SGHTA, CDR2 FQGTGA. The CDR3 spans 17 residues. The V and J ends lost 2 bases and 4 bases respectively, with 21 bases between them. Written as DNA, the CDR3 is TGTGCCAGCAGCTTAGGACCCTCAGGCGTCATGGGATACGAGCAGTACTTC. This gives the protein CASSLGPSGVMGYEQYF. Full variable domain (rest looked up from reference TRBV7-3 and TRBJ2-7): GAGVSQTPSNKVTEKGKYVELRCDPISGHTALYWYRQSLGQGPEFLIYFQGTGAADDSGLPNDRFFAVRPEGSVSTLKIQRTERGDSAVYLCASSLGPSGVMGYEQYFGPGTRLTVT.

The CDR3: CASSSPGLAAEQFF. The CDR3 DNA reads TGTGCCAGCAGCTCGCCCGGACTAGCGGCTGAGCAGTTCTTC. V is TRBV7-9 and J is TRBJ2-7; 10 bases fit TRBD2. The tail of the sequence fits TRBJ2-1 better, so the J call may be wrong. CDR3 length: 14 amino acids. The germline gives CDR1 SEHNR, CDR2 FQNEAQ (reference sequence).

J is TRBJ2-3 and V is TRBV10-1, with 12 bases lining up with TRBD2. The germline gives CDR1 WNHNN, CDR2 SYGVQD (reference sequence). V lost 3 bases, J lost 2 bases, and 3 bases stayed unmatched. The CDR3 is 16 amino acids. Written as DNA, the CDR3 is TGCGCCAGCAGTGAAGGGACTAGCGGGCTCACAGATACGCAGTATTTT. Its protein is CASSEGTSGLTDTQYF.

This clonotype has ten or more counts. CDR3 region: CASTSPGQGYEQYF. CDR3 DNA: TGTGCCAGCACGTCCCCGGGACAGGGTTACGAGCAGTACTTC. The chain uses TRBV28 and TRBJ2-7; TRBD1 matches at 9 bases. Germline lookup yields CDR1 MDHEN and CDR2 SYDVKM. J lost 4 bases, V lost 7 bases, and 8 bases had no gene match. The length of the CDR3 is 14 residues.

The chain has TRBV29-1 and TRBJ2-7, with D maybe TRBD1 (6 bases). Germline assignment: CDR1 SQVTM and CDR2 ANQGSEA. Trimming took off 5 bases at V and 7 bases at J, with 21 bases between the two ends. CDR3 size: 14 residues. CDR3 protein: CSVHREWGDNEQYF. In DNA form, the CDR3 reads TGCAGCGTTCACAGGGAGTGGGGCGACAATGAGCAGTACTTC.

Worth noting for this clonotype: A much larger clone differs from this one at a single base, so this may be a read error. The chain is built from TRBV20-1 and TRBJ2-7; unclear D gene. V dropped 3 bases and J dropped 6 bases, with 9 bases sitting between them. Looked up from germline, CDR1 is DFQATT and CDR2 is SNEGSKA (reference sequence). CDR3 size: 11 residues. CDR3 DNA: TGCAGTGCTAGCGAAAAGAGCGAGCAGTACTTC. It yields the protein CSASEKSEQYF.

The gene calls are TRBV19 and TRBJ1-2; D unresolved. Trimming took 6 bases from V and 6 from J, leaving 20 bases between them. This CDR3 region has 15 residues. Germline CDR1 and CDR2: LNHDA and SQIVND (reference sequence). The CDR3 region has the DNA TGTGCCAGTAGCCCTTTTAGCGGGAGGGTCAATGGCTACACCTTC. This encodes CASSPFSGRVNGYTF.

This clonotype was counted a few times. J is TRBJ1-3 and V is TRBV12-3 or TRBV12-4; D gene uncertain. V was trimmed by 6 bases and J by 1 base, leaving 13 bases between them. The CDR3 spans 15 residues. The CDR3 bases are TGTGCCAGCAGCCAAGCCTCTGCGTCTGGAAACACCATATATTTT. The encoded protein is CASSQASASGNTIYF.

This clonotype appeared many times. The chain is built from TRBV15 and TRBJ1-2, with D perhaps TRBD1 (6 bases). In germline, CDR1 is LNHNV, CDR2 YYDKDF (reference sequence). Trimming took 1 base from V and 6 from J, leaving 12 bases between them. The CDR3 is made up of 14 amino acids. Here the CDR3 reads CATSRGRKGDGYTF. As DNA, the CDR3 is TGTGCCACCAGCAGAGGGAGGAAGGGGGATGGCTACACCTTC.

V and J are TRBV5-1 and TRBJ2-2, with 9 bases that match TRBD2. In germline, CDR1 is SGHRS, CDR2 YFSETQ. After removal of 6 bases from V and 1 base from J, the junction contained 1 base not matched to a gene. This CDR3 region has 14 residues. The CDR3, as DNA: TGCGCCAGCAAACTAGCGGGGAACACCGGGGAGCTGTTTTTT. This codes for CASKLAGNTGELFF.

Remarks on this clonotype: This may arise from a read error, as a much more abundant clone is one base away. The V and J genes are TRBV9 and TRBJ1-1; D uncertain. In germline, CDR1 is SGDLS, CDR2 YYNGEE. This CDR3 region has 15 residues. V was cut by 2 bases and J by 6 bases, with 17 bases left in between. CDR3 nucleotides: TGTGCCAGCAGCGTTACAGACGGGCTGCCGGCTGAAGCTTTCTTT. It translates to CASSVTDGLPAEAFF.

This clonotype was observed many times. The chain recombines TRBV7-9 with TRBJ1-3; no reliable D call. Trimming cost V 6 bases and J 0 bases, with 9 bases left between them. The CDR3 consists of 14 residues. Germline V CDR1 and CDR2: SEHNR, FQNEAQ (reference sequence). The CDR3 loop reads CASRPTSSGNTIYF. Here the CDR3 DNA reads TGTGCCAGCAGGCCGACTAGCTCTGGAAACACCATATATTTT. Supplemented by reference TRBV7-9 and TRBJ1-3, the full variable domain reads DTGVSQNPRHKITKRGQNVTFRCDPISEHNRLYWYRQTLGQGPEFLTYFQNEAQLEKSRLLSDRFSAERPKGSFSTLEIQRTEQGDSAMYLCASRPTSSGNTIYFGEGSWLTVV.

The V gene is TRBV12-3 or TRBV12-4, the J gene TRBJ1-2, with D unclear. Trimming cost V 3 bases and J 11 bases, with 10 bases left between them. This CDR3 has 11 residues. CDR3 in DNA: TGTGCCAGCAGTTTGCTAGCGGCTTACACCTTC. Translation: CASSLLAAYTF.